Detailed here is one T cell receptor (beta chain). The antigen is unknown. Germline V gene sequence: CDR1 SQVTM, CDR2 ANQGSEA. This CDR3 contains 13 residues. Trimming stripped 3 bases from V and 1 base from J, with 9 bases between. These data are taken from a study of T cells in localized non-small cell lung cancer. Study-wide findings and caveats: In uninvolved adjacent lung, T cell clonality reached its highest value, exceeding tumor.

TCRdb's copy holds only in-frame clones and misses some; the assay was immunoSEQ multiplex PCR. The data contain about 33,000 clones, around three quarters of them singletons. The specimen comprised peripheral blood, sampled before any cancer treatment. The sequence was collected from a male donor aged 60 or over with stage III squamous cell lung carcinoma. The V gene is TRBV29-1, the J gene TRBJ1-2; D uncertain. The CDR3 coding sequence is TGCAGCGTTGAGGTTCAGCGTAACTATGGCTACACCTTC. This encodes CSVEVQRNYGYTF.